This paragraph reports one T cell receptor beta chain. The RNA input was roughly 0.45 to 1 ug, and it was reverse transcribed with random hexamers. Multiplex immunoSEQ PCR targeted 54 Vbeta and 13 Jbeta TCR beta segments. MiXCR was run by TCRdb on the immunoSEQ multiplex PCR reads, yielding one entry per CDR3 protein. The sample holds about 250,000 distinct CDR3 sequences, about 94% seen once. These data originate in a study of CD8 T cells in Susac syndrome. The CD8+ and CD4+ T cells were isolated magnetically using a negative isolation approach, whereas the TEMRA cells were enriched by FACS. The CDR3 loop spans 14 amino acids. In germline, CDR1 is LGHDT, CDR2 YNNKEL (reference sequence). V lost 7 bases to trimming and J lost 4 bases; unmatched junction nucleotides: 6.

Specimen: CD4+ T cells from PBMCs. The clonotype was recovered from a human donor with multiple sclerosis. The chain combines TRBV3-1 with TRBJ2-7, with TRBD2 matching 11 bases. The CDR3 region has the DNA TGTGCCAGCAAACGGACTAGCGGGCCTTACGAGCAGTACTTC. As protein: CASKRTSGPYEQYF.